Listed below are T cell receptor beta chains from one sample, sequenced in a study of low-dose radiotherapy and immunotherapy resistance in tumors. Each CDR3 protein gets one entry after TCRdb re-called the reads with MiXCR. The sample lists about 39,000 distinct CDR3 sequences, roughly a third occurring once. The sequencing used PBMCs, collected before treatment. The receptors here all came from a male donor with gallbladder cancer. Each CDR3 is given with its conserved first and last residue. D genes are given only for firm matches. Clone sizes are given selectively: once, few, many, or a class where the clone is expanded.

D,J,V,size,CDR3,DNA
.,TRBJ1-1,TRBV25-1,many,CASSAYPEAFF,TGTGCCAGCAGTGCATACCCTGAAGCTTTCTTT
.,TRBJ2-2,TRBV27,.,CASSSRFLNTGELFF,TGTGCCAGTTCAAGTAGGTTCTTGAACACCGGGGAGCTGTTTTTT
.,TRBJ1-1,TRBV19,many,CATIPGTRNTEAFF,TGTGCCACAATTCCCGGGACAAGGAACACTGAAGCTTTCTTT
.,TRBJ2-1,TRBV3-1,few,CASSHSARGNEQFF,TGTGCCAGCAGCCACTCGGCGAGGGGGAATGAGCAGTTCTTC
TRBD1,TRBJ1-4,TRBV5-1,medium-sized,CASSVGTGPSNEKLFF,TGCGCCAGCAGCGTCGGGACAGGGCCGTCTAATGAAAAACTGTTTTTT
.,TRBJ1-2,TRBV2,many,CARIGWGEGDGYTF,TGTGCCAGAATCGGCTGGGGAGAAGGAGATGGCTACACCTTC
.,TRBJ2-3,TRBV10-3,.,CAISMAQGPTDTQYF,TGTGCCATCAGTATGGCACAGGGCCCCACAGATACGCAGTATTTT
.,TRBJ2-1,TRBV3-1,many,CASSHFAQSGYNEQFF,TGTGCCAGCAGCCATTTTGCTCAGTCCGGCTACAATGAGCAGTTCTTC
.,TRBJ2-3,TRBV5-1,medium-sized,CASRDPSADTQYF,TGCGCCAGCAGGGACCCTTCGGCAGATACGCAGTATTTT
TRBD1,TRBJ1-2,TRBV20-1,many,CSASAQDRGVSYGYTF,TGCAGTGCTAGTGCCCAGGACAGGGGAGTGAGCTATGGCTACACCTTC
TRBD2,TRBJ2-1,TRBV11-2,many,CASSSGLASYNEQFF,TGTGCCAGCAGTTCCGGACTAGCCTCCTACAATGAGCAGTTCTTC
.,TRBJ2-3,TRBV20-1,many,CSARASVRQDNGPDTQYF,TGCAGTGCTAGAGCCAGCGTGCGACAGGACAATGGACCAGATACGCAGTATTTT
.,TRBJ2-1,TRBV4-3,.,CASSQDSGSGKQFF,TGCGCCAGCAGCCAAGATAGTGGTAGCGGCAAGCAGTTCTTC
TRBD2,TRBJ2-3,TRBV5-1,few,CASSYLGLAGDTDTQYF,TGCGCCAGCAGCTACCTGGGACTAGCGGGAGATACAGATACGCAGTATTTT
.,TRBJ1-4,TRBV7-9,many,CASQTPRDEKLFF,TGTGCCAGCCAGACCCCGCGGGACGAAAAACTGTTTTTT
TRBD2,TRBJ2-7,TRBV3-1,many,CASSRTSGSASSYEQYF,TGTGCCAGCAGCCGGACTAGCGGGAGCGCTAGCTCCTACGAGCAGTACTTC
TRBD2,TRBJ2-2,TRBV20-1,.,CSARDGSGSDTGELFF,TGCAGTGCTAGAGATGGTAGCGGGAGTGACACCGGGGAGCTGTTTTTT
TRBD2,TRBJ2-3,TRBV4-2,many,CASSQEHASGGTDTQYF,TGTGCCAGCAGCCAAGAGCACGCTAGCGGGGGCACAGATACGCAGTATTTT
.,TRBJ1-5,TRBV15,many,CATSTSQLVSTGQPQHF,TGTGCCACCAGCACAAGTCAGTTGGTTAGCACAGGTCAGCCCCAGCATTTT
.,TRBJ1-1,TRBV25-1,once,CASIGTRNTEAFF,TGTGCCAGCATCGGGACACGAAACACTGAAGCTTTCTTT
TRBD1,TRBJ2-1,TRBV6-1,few,CASREGTGGYNEQFF,TGTGCCAGCCGGGAGGGGACAGGGGGCTACAATGAGCAGTTCTTC
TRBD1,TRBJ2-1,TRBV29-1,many,CSVEVWDRGLYNEQFF,TGCAGCGTTGAGGTGTGGGACAGGGGGCTATACAATGAGCAGTTCTTC
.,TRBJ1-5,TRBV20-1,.,CSARSAGLRTDPGSNQPQHF,TGCAGTGCTCGGTCTGCCGGGTTAAGGACCGACCCGGGTAGCAATCAGCCCCAGCATTTT
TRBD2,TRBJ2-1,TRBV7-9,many,CASSPRGGSYNEQFF,TGTGCCAGCAGCCCGCGGGGGGGATCCTACAATGAGCAGTTCTTC
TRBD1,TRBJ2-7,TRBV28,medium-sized,CASTAPPGQDSYEQYF,TGTGCCAGCACCGCCCCGCCGGGACAGGACTCCTACGAGCAGTACTTC
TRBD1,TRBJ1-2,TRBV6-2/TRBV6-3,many,CATRPRDRGNYGYTF,TGTGCCACCAGGCCCCGGGACAGGGGAAACTATGGCTACACCTTC
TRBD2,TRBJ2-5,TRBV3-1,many,CASIPSGRTQETQYF,TGTGCCAGCATTCCTAGCGGGAGGACCCAAGAGACCCAGTACTTC
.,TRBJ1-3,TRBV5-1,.,CASSPGFRPNSGNTIYF,TGCGCCAGCAGCCCTGGTTTTCGACCCAACTCTGGAAACACCATATATTTT
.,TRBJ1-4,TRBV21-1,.,CASSGRVDEKLFF,TGTGCCAGCAGCGGAAGGGTAGATGAAAAACTGTTTTTT
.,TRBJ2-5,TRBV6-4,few,CASSGQAPQETQYF,TGTGCCAGCAGTGGGCAGGCACCACAAGAGACCCAGTACTTC
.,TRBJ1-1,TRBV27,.,CASSGGVMNTEAFF,TGTGCCAGCAGTGGGGGGGTAATGAACACTGAAGCTTTCTTT
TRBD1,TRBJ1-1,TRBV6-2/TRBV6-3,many,CASSSTGGLMNTEAFF,TGTGCCAGCAGTTCGACAGGGGGCCTGATGAACACTGAAGCTTTCTTT
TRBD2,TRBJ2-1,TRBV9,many,CASSVGAGGLGEQFF,TGTGCCAGCAGCGTAGGGGCGGGAGGGCTAGGGGAGCAGTTCTTC
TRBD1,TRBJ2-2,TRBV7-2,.,CASSSRDRRTGELFF,TGTGCCAGCAGCTCCCGGGACAGGAGGACCGGGGAGCTGTTTTTT
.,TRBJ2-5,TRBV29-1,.,CSVARGQETQYF,TGCAGCGTTGCAAGGGGCCAAGAGACCCAGTACTTC
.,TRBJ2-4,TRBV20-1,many,CSASTGTLAKNIQYF,TGCAGTGCTAGTACGGGTACATTAGCCAAAAACATTCAGTACTTC
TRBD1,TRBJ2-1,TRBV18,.,CASSRDRGGNEQFF,TGTGCCAGCTCACGGGACAGGGGTGGCAATGAGCAGTTCTTC
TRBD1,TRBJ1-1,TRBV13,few,CASRAQGAMNTEAFF,TGTGCCAGCAGAGCACAGGGGGCGATGAACACTGAAGCTTTCTTT
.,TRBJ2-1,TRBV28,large,CASSLGDRTEQFF,TGTGCCAGCAGTCTAGGGGACCGAACCGAGCAGTTCTTC
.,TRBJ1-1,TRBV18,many,CASSPRGGLGNTEAFF,TGTGCCAGCTCACCACGCGGGGGTTTGGGGAACACTGAAGCTTTCTTT
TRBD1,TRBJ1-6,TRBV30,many,CAWGQGQNNSPLHF,TGTGCCTGGGGACAGGGCCAAAATAATTCACCCCTCCACTTT
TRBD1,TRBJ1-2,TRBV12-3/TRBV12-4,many,CASSPSDRANYGYTF,TGTGCCAGCAGTCCCTCGGACAGGGCAAACTATGGCTACACCTTC
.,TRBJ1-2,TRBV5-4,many,CASSLGQGAYGYTF,TGTGCCAGCAGCTTGGGTCAGGGCGCATATGGCTACACCTTC
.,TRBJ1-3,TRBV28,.,CASSLYLGSGNTIYF,TGTGCCAGCAGTTTATATCTTGGTTCTGGAAACACCATATATTTT
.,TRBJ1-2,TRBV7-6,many,CASSLVNYGYTF,TGTGCCAGCAGCTTAGTTAACTATGGCTACACCTTC
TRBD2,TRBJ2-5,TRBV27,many,CAARKTSGSGETQYF,TGTGCCGCCAGGAAGACTAGCGGGAGTGGGGAGACCCAGTACTTC
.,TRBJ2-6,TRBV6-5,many,CASRQGSGANVLTF,TGTGCCAGCAGACAGGGATCTGGGGCCAACGTCCTGACTTTC
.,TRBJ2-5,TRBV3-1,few,CASGGGETGRPETQYF,TGTGCCAGCGGCGGCGGGGAGACTGGGCGGCCAGAGACCCAGTACTTC
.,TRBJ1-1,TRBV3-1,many,CASSQGTVNTEAFF,TGTGCCAGCAGCCAAGGGACAGTCAACACTGAAGCTTTCTTT